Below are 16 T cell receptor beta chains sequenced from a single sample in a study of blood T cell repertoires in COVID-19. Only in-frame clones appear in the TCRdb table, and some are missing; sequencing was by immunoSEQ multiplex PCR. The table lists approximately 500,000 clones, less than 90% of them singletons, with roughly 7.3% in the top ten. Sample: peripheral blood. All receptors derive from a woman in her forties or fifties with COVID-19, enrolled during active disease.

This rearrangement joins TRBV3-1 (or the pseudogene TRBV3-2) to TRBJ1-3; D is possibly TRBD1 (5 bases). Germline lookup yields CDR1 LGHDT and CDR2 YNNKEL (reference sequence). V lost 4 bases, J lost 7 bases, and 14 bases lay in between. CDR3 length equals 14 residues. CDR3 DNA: TGTGCCAGCAGCCGGGGACTTCGAACGAACACCATATATTTT. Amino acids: CASSRGLRTNTIYF.

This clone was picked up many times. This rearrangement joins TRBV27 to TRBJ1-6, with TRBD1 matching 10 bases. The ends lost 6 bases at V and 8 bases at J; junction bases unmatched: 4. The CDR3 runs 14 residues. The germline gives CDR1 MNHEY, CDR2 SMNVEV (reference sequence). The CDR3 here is CASSGTGEYSPLHF. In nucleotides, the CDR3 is TGTGCCAGCAGCGGGACAGGGGAGTATTCACCCCTCCACTTT.

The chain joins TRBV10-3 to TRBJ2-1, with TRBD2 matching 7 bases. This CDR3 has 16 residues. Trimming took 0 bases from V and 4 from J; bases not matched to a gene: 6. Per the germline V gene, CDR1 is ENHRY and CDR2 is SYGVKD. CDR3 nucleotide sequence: TGTGCCATCAGTGAGTCGATGGCTAGCGGATACAATGAGCAGTTCTTC. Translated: CAISESMASGYNEQFF.

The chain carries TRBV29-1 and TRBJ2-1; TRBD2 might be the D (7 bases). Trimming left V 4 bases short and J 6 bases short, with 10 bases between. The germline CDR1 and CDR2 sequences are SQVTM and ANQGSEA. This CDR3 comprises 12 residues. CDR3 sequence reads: CSVVRGGNEQFF. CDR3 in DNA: TGCAGCGTTGTGAGGGGGGGCAATGAGCAGTTCTTC.

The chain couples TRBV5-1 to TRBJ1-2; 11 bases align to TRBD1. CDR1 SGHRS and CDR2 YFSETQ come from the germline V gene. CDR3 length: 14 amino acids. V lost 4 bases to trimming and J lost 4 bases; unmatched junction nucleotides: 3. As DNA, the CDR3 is TGCGCCAGCAGCGCCGGGACAGGGGGCTATGGCTACACCTTC. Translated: CASSAGTGGYGYTF.

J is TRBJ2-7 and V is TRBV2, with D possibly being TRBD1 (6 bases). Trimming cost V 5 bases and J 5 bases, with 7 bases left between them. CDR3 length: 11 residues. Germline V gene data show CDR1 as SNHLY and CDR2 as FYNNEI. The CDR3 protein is CASSNRDEQYF. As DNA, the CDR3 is TGTGCCAGCAGTAACAGGGACGAGCAGTACTTC.

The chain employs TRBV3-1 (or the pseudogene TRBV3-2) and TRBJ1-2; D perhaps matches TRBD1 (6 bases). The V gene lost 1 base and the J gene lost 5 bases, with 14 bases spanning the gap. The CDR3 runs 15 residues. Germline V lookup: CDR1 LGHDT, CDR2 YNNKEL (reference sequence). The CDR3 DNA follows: TGTGCCAGCAGCCAAGGGCCAGGGGCAGCTTATGGCTACACCTTC. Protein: CASSQGPGAAYGYTF.

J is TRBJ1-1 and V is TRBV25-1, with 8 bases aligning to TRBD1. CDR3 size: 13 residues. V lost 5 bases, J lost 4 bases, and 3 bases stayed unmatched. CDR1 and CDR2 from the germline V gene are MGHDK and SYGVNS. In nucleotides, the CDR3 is TGTGCCAGCAGTTACAGGGGGACCACTGAAGCTTTCTTT. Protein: CASSYRGTTEAFF.

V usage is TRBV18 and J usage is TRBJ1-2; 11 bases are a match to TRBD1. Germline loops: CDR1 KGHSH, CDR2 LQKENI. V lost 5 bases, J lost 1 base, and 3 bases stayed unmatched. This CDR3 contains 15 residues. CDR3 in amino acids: CASSAGTGGNYGYTF. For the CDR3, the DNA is TGTGCCAGCTCAGCCGGGACAGGGGGTAACTATGGCTACACCTTC.

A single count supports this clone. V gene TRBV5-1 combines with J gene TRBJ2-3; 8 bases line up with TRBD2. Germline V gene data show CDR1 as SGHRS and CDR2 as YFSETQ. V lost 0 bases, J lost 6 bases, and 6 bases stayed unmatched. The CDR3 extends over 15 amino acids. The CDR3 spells CASSLEAGEIDTQYF. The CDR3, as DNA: TGCGCCAGCAGCTTGGAAGCGGGGGAGATTGATACGCAGTATTTT.

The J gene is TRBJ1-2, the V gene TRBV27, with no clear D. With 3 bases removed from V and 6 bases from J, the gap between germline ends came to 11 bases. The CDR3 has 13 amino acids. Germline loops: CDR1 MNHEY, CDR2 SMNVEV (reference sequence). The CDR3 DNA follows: TGTGCCAGCAGTTTCTCGCGAGCGGATGGCTACACCTTC. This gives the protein CASSFSRADGYTF.

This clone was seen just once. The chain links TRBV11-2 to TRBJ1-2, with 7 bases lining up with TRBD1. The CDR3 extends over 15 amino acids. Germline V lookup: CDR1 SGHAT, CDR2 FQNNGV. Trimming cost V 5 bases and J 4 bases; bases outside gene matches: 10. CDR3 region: CASSVGRGRVYGYTF. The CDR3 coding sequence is TGTGCCAGCAGCGTTGGAAGGGGGCGCGTCTATGGCTACACCTTC.

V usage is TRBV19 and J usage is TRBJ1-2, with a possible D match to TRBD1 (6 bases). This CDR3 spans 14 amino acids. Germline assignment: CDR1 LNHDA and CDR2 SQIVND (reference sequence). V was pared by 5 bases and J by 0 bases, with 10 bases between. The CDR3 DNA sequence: TGTGCCAGTAGTCCGCAGGGGTCTAACTATGGCTACACCTTC. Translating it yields CASSPQGSNYGYTF.

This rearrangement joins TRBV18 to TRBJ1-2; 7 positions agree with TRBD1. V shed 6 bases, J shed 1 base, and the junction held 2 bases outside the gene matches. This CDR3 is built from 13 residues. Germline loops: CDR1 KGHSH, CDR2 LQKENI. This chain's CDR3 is CASSGDSNYGYTF. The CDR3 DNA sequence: TGTGCCAGCTCGGGGGACAGTAACTATGGCTACACCTTC.

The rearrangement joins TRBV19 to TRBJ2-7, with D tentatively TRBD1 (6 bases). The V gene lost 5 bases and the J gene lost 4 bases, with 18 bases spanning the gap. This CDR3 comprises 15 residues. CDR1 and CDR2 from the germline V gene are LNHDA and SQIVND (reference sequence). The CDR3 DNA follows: TGTGCCAGTAGTCTCGAGATTGGTCAGGGGTACGAGCAGTACTTC. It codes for CASSLEIGQGYEQYF.

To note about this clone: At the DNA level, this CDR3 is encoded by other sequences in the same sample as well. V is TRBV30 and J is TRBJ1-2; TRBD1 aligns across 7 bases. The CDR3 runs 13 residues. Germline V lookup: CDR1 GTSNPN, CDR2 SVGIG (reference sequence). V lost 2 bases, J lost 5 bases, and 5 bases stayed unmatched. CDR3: CAWSLGQTYGYTF. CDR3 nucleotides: TGTGCCTGGAGTTTGGGACAGACTTATGGCTACACCTTC.